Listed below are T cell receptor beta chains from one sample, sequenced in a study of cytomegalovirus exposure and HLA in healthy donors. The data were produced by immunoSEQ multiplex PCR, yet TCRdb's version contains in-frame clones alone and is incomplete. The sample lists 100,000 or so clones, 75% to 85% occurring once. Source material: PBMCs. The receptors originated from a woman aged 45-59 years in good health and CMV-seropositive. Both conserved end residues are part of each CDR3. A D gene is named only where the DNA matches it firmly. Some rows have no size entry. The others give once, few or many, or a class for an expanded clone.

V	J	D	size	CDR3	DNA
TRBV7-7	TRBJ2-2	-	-	CASSLALRVSNTGELFF	TGTGCTAGCAGCTTAGCCCTCCGGGTATCCAACACCGGGGAGCTGTTTTTT
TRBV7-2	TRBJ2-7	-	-	CASSLGTWDEQYF	TGTGCCAGCAGCCTTGGGACTTGGGACGAGCAGTACTTC
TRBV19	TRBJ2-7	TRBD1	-	CASSGRDRGSSYEQYF	TGTGCCAGTAGTGGACGAGACAGGGGCTCTTCCTACGAGCAGTACTTC
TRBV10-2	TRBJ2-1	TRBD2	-	CASSTPGTSETPSSYNEQFF	TGCGCCAGCAGTACCCCTGGGACTAGCGAGACTCCCAGCTCCTACAATGAGCAGTTCTTC
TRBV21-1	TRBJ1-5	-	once	CASSHVRGSNQPQHF	TGTGCCAGCAGCCATGTTAGGGGAAGCAATCAGCCCCAGCATTTT
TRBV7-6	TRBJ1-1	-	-	CASRPDRNTEAFF	TGTGCCAGCAGGCCAGACAGGAACACTGAAGCTTTCTTT
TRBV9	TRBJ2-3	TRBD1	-	CASSREGAVGTDTQYF	TGTGCCAGCAGCCGCGAGGGGGCGGTGGGCACAGATACGCAGTATTTT
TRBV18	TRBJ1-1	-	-	CASSPRQGDTEAFF	TGTGCCAGCTCACCGCGGCAGGGTGACACTGAAGCTTTCTTT
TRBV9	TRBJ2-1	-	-	CASSVESADYNEQFF	TGTGCCAGCAGCGTAGAATCGGCGGACTACAATGAGCAGTTCTTC
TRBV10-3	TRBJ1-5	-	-	CAISQDLDNQPQHF	TGTGCCATCAGTCAAGATTTAGACAATCAGCCCCAGCATTTT
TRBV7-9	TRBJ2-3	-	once	CASSIGQSDTQYF	TGTGCCAGCAGCATCGGACAGTCAGATACGCAGTATTTT
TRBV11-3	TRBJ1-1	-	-	CASSQGGRAEAFF	TGTGCCAGCAGCCAAGGGGGTCGGGCCGAAGCTTTCTTT
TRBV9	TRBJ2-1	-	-	CASSVVGSKDEQFF	TGTGCCAGCAGCGTAGTGGGCTCCAAGGATGAGCAGTTCTTC
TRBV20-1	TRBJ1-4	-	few	CSAGQEKLFF	TGCAGTGCAGGACAGGAAAAACTGTTTTTT
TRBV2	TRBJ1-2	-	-	CASREGYGDGYTF	TGTGCCAGCAGGGAAGGTTACGGGGATGGCTACACCTTC
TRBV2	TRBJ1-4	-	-	CASSDTGVGDEKLFF	TGTGCCAGCAGTGATACGGGGGTAGGCGATGAAAAACTGTTTTTT
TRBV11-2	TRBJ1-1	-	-	CASSLESFMNTEAFF	TGTGCCAGCAGCTTAGAGAGTTTCATGAACACTGAAGCTTTCTTT
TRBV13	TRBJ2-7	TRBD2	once	CASSLGRTSGTYEQYF	TGTGCCAGCAGCTTAGGCCGCACTAGCGGAACCTACGAGCAGTACTTC
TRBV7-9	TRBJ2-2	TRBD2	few	CSSSVRTSGSSGELFF	TGTTCCAGCAGCGTCCGGACTAGCGGGAGTTCAGGGGAGCTGTTTTTT
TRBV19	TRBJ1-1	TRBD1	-	CASMPPATGAEAFF	TGTGCCAGTATGCCCCCCGCGACAGGGGCTGAAGCTTTCTTT
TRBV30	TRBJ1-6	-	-	CAWGSEVKSPLHF	TGTGCCTGGGGTTCGGAGGTCAAATCACCCCTCCACTTT
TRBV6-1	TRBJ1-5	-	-	CASSYSGANQPQHF	TGTGCCAGCAGTTATTCAGGGGCTAATCAGCCCCAGCATTTT
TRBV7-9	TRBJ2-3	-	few	CSSSPDRDTQYF	TGTTCCAGCAGCCCCGACAGGGATACGCAGTATTTT
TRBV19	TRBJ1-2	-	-	CASSIIAKHYGYTF	TGTGCCAGTAGTATTATAGCAAAACACTATGGCTACACCTTC
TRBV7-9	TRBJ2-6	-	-	CASSLQGSWGSSGANVLTF	TGTGCCAGCAGTTTACAAGGGAGTTGGGGTAGCTCTGGGGCCAACGTCCTGACTTTC
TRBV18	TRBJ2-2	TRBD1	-	CASSPDRATGELFF	TGTGCCAGCTCACCGGACAGGGCCACCGGGGAGCTGTTTTTT
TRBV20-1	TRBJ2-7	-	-	CSGAGTYEQYF	TGCAGTGGGGCGGGGACCTACGAGCAGTACTTC
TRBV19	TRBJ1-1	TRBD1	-	CASSMGFGQGVHMNTEAFF	TGTGCCAGTAGTATGGGGTTCGGGCAGGGGGTTCACATGAACACTGAAGCTTTCTTT
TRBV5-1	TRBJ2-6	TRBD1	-	CASSLEYRGSGANGLTF	TGCGCCAGCAGCTTGGAATACAGGGGGTCTGGGGCCAACGGCCTGACTTTC
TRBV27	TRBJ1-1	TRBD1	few	CASSLFTGTGGADTEAFF	TGTGCCAGCAGTTTATTTACCGGGACAGGGGGCGCGGACACTGAAGCTTTCTTT
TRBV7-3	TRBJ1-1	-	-	CASSMGGEAFF	TGTGCCAGCAGCATGGGGGGAGAAGCTTTCTTT
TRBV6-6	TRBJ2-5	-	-	CASINSAGGETQYF	TGTGCCAGCATTAATAGCGCCGGCGGGGAGACCCAGTACTTC
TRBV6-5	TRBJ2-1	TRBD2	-	CASSSGLAGSGEQFF	TGTGCCAGCAGTTCGGGACTAGCGGGATCGGGTGAGCAGTTCTTC
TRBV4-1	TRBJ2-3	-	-	CASREEGFTDTQYF	TGCGCCAGCAGAGAGGAGGGGTTTACAGATACGCAGTATTTT
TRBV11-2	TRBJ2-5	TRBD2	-	CASSLFLLGGETQYF	TGTGCCAGCAGCTTATTTTTATTGGGGGGGGAGACCCAGTACTTC
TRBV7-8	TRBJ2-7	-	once	CASSLFRVGYEQYF	TGTGCCAGCAGCTTGTTTCGGGTTGGGTACGAGCAGTACTTC